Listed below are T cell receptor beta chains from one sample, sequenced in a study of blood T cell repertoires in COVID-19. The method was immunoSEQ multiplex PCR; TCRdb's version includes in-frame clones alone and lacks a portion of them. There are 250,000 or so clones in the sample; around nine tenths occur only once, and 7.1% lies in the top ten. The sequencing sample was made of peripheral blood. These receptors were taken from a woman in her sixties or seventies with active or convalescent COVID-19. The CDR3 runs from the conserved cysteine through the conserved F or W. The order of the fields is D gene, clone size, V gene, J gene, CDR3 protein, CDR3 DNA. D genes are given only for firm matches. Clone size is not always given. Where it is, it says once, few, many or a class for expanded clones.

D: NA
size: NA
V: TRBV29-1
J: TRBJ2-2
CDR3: CSVGGPLPQGIANTGELFF
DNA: TGCAGCGTTGGGGGCCCTCTTCCACAGGGCATCGCGAACACCGGGGAGCTGTTTTTT

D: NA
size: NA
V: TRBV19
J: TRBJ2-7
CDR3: CASSAGGEQYF
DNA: TGTGCCAGTAGTGCCGGTGGCGAGCAGTACTTC

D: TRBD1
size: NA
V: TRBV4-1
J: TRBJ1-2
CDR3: CASSQEFGQGGNYGYTF
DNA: TGCGCCAGCAGCCAAGAATTCGGACAGGGCGGCAACTATGGCTACACCTTC

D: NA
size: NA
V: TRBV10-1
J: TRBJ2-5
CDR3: CASSQRETQYF
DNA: TGCGCCAGCAGTCAGCGGGAGACCCAGTACTTC

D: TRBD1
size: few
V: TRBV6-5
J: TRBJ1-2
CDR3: CASSTQGQGLYTF
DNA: TGTGCCAGCAGTACCCAAGGACAGGGACTTTACACCTTC

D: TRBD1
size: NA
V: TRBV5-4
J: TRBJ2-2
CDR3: CASSRDRTNTGELFF
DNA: TGTGCCAGCAGCCGGGACAGAACGAACACCGGGGAGCTGTTTTTT

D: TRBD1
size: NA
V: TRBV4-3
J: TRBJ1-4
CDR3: CASREDRGLYHEKLFF
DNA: TGCGCCAGCAGGGAGGACAGGGGGCTTTATCATGAAAAACTGTTTTTT

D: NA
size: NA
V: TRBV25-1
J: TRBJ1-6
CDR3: CASRDSAPASPLHF
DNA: TGTGCCAGCAGGGACAGCGCTCCGGCCTCACCCCTCCACTTT

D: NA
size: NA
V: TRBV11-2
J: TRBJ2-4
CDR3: CASSFSQGSKNIQYF
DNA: TGTGCCAGCAGCTTCTCCCAGGGGAGCAAAAACATTCAGTACTTC

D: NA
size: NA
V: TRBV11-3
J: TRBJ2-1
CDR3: CASSTDSYNEQFF
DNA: TGTGCCAGCAGCACAGACTCCTACAATGAGCAGTTCTTC

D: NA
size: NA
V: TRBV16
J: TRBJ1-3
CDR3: CASSLTYLSGNTIYF
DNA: TGTGCCAGCAGCCTCACCTACCTCTCTGGAAACACCATATATTTT

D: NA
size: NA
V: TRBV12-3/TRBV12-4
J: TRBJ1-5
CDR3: CASSIQFDQPQHF
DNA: TGTGCCAGCAGTATCCAGTTCGATCAGCCCCAGCATTTT

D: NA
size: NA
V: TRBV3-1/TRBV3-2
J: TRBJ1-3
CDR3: CASSQVIGQGTIYF
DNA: TGTGCCAGCAGCCAAGTCATAGGGCAGGGCACCATATATTTT

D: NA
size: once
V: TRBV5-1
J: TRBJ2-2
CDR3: CASSFAETSNTGELFF
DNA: TGCGCCAGCAGCTTCGCAGAAACATCGAACACCGGGGAGCTGTTTTTT

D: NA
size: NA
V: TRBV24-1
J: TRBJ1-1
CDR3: CASRRGGNTEAFF
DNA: TGTGCCAGCCGTAGGGGCGGGAACACTGAAGCTTTCTTT

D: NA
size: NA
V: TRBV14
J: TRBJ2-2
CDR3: CASSQDLVGELFF
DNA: TGTGCCAGCAGCCAAGATCTTGTCGGGGAGCTGTTTTTT

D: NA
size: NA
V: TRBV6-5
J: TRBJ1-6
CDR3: CASITTGSGDSPLHF
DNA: TGTGCCAGCATTACTACGGGGTCGGGGGATTCACCCCTCCACTTT

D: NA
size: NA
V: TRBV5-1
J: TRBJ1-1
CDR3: CASSSAGANTEAFF
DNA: TGCGCCAGCAGCTCGGCAGGGGCTAACACTGAAGCTTTCTTT

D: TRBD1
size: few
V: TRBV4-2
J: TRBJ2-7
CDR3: CASSQVEQARGYEQYF
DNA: TGTGCCAGCAGCCAAGTGGAGCAAGCCAGGGGGTACGAGCAGTACTTC

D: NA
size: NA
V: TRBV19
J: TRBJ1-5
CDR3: CASSSDAGFPQPQHF
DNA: TGTGCCAGTAGCTCTGACGCGGGGTTCCCTCAGCCCCAGCATTTT

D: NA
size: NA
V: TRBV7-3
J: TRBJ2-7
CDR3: CASSLTSGWDEQYF
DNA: TGTGCCAGCAGCTTAACGTCAGGGTGGGACGAGCAGTACTTC

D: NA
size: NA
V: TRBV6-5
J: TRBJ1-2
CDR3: CASSPPGAPGGYTF
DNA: TGTGCCAGCAGCCCCCCAGGGGCCCCTGGGGGCTACACCTTC

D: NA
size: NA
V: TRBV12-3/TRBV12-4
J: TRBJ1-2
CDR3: CASSSSYGGYTF
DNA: TGTGCCAGCTCCAGTTCGTACGGGGGCTACACCTTC

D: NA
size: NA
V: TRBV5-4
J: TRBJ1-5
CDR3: CASSLDNRAWDQPQHF
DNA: TGTGCCAGCAGCCTAGATAACAGGGCTTGGGATCAGCCCCAGCATTTT

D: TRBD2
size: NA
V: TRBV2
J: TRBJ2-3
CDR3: CASTAQGLGATDTQYF
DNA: TGTGCCAGCACAGCCCAGGGACTAGGTGCGACAGATACGCAGTATTTT

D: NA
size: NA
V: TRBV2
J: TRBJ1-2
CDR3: CASSEVGGYGYTF
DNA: TGTGCCAGCAGTGAAGTCGGGGGCTATGGCTACACCTTC

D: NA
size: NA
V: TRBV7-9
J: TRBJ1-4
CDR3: CASSPVGAAYEKLFF
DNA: TGTGCCAGCAGCCCGGTAGGGGCCGCTTATGAAAAACTGTTTTTT

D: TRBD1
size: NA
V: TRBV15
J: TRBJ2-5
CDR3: CATSGPGGAGETQYF
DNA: TGTGCCACCAGCGGTCCAGGGGGCGCGGGTGAGACCCAGTACTTC

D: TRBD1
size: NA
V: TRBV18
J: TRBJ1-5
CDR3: CASSPPGQGTGNQPQHF
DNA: TGTGCCAGCTCACCACCGGGACAGGGTACGGGCAATCAGCCCCAGCATTTT

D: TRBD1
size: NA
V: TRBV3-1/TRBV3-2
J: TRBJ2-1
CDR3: CASSHDRDEQFF
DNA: TGTGCCAGCAGCCATGACAGGGATGAGCAGTTCTTC